This T cell receptor beta chain was retrieved from a study of shared clonotypes between healthy human individuals. Some clones are missing from TCRdb's copy, which holds only in-frame ones; the method was immunoSEQ multiplex PCR. Among 2 million to 3 million clones listed, about 92% were seen once. The length of the CDR3 is 16 residues. Germline loops: CDR1 LNHDA, CDR2 SQIVND (reference sequence). V lost 5 bases, J lost 0 bases, and 11 bases lay in between. J is TRBJ1-6 and V is TRBV19, with D unclear. This clonotype was obtained from a man younger than 35 in good health. The material sequenced was naive CD4+ T cells sorted from blood. Subset noted: CD45RA+ positively selected. The CDR3 region has the DNA TGTGCCAGTAGTGATATAGCCGGCTCCTATAATTCACCCCTCCACTTT. Translated: CASSDIAGSYNSPLHF.